This is a list of T cell receptor beta chains from one sample in a study of blood T cell repertoires in COVID-19. Clones were read by immunoSEQ multiplex PCR, and TCRdb kept only the in-frame ones, dropping some. Of approximately 130,000 clones listed, 75% to 90% were seen once; the top ten hold roughly 2.2%. The sequenced material came from PBMCs or T cells enriched from blood (not recorded which). These receptors all stem from a woman aged 45-60 years who had recovered from COVID-19. CDR3s include the opening cysteine and the closing phenylalanine or tryptophan. D genes are given only for firm matches. A clone size is listed for some rows: how often the clone was seen (once, few, many), or a class if it is expanded.

V gene	J gene	clone size	D gene	CDR3 DNA	CDR3 protein
TRBV4-1	TRBJ2-7	.	.	TGCGCCAGCAGCCAAGCCCGAGAGGGCGACGAGCAGTACTTC	CASSQAREGDEQYF
TRBV3-1/TRBV3-2	TRBJ2-1	.	.	TGTGCCAGCAGCCAAGTAGTAGCACTTAGTAATGAGCAGTTCTTC	CASSQVVALSNEQFF
TRBV27	TRBJ1-5	.	TRBD1	TGTGCCAGCAGTTCAGACAGGGGGAGCAATCAGCCCCAGCATTTT	CASSSDRGSNQPQHF
TRBV5-5	TRBJ2-7	.	.	TGTGCCAGCAGCTTGCCCGGACAGCGAGCCTACGAGCAGTACTTC	CASSLPGQRAYEQYF
TRBV6-5	TRBJ1-2	once	.	TGTGCCAGCAGTTACCTTGGCAGCATGGGGGGGTACACCTTC	CASSYLGSMGGYTF
TRBV6-5	TRBJ1-5	few	TRBD1	TGTGCCAGCAGTAAACAGGGGAGAGTGGATCAGCCCCAGCATTTT	CASSKQGRVDQPQHF
TRBV2	TRBJ1-6	.	.	TGTGCCAGCAGAACGGAAGGTACCACAGGGTCACCCCTCCACTTT	CASRTEGTTGSPLHF
TRBV5-1	TRBJ1-6	.	TRBD1	TGCGCCAGCAGCCTGGGACAGACCAATTCACCCCTCCACTTT	CASSLGQTNSPLHF
TRBV7-8	TRBJ1-6	.	.	TGTGCCAGCAGCCCGCGGGACGGACGTCAAATTTCACCCCTCCACTTT	CASSPRDGRQISPLHF
TRBV5-4	TRBJ2-7	.	TRBD2	TGTGCCAGCAGCTCCCACGCGGGGGGGTTCAACGAGCAGTACTTC	CASSSHAGGFNEQYF
TRBV9	TRBJ1-6	.	.	TGTGCCAGCAGCTTTGACAGCTCCTATAATTCACCCCTCCACTTT	CASSFDSSYNSPLHF
TRBV2	TRBJ1-5	.	.	TGTGCCAGCAGCAGGACGGGGGTCAATCAGCCCCAGCATTTT	CASSRTGVNQPQHF
TRBV18	TRBJ2-1	.	.	TGTGCCAGCTCACCACCGGTTATCGAGGAGCAGTTCTTC	CASSPPVIEEQFF
TRBV29-1	TRBJ1-2	.	.	TGCAGCGTTGAACTCACGACGGGTGTAGGAGGCTACACCTTC	CSVELTTGVGGYTF
TRBV4-3	TRBJ2-7	.	.	TGCGCCAGCAGCCAAGATAATTCGATGAGCTACGAGCAGTACTTC	CASSQDNSMSYEQYF
TRBV4-1	TRBJ1-6	.	.	TGCGCCAGCAGCCAAGGACCGCCTGGGCCAGGTGTCAATTCACCCCTCCACTTT	CASSQGPPGPGVNSPLHF
TRBV7-2	TRBJ1-2	once	.	TGTGCCAGCAGCTTAGCCACAGCATGGTCTGGCGGCTACACCTTC	CASSLATAWSGGYTF
TRBV19	TRBJ2-2	.	TRBD2	TGTGCCAGTAGTAAGACGGGAGGGTTCACCGGGGAGCTGTTTTTT	CASSKTGGFTGELFF
TRBV7-3	TRBJ2-3	.	TRBD2	TGTGCCAGCAGCGATTCAAAGCGGGGAGGCAGCACAGATACGCAGTATTTT	CASSDSKRGGSTDTQYF
TRBV19	TRBJ1-2	.	.	TGTGCCAGTAGTATAGACCTCTCCAACTATGGCTACACCTTC	CASSIDLSNYGYTF
TRBV6-5	TRBJ1-6	.	.	TGTGCCAGCAGTAAACAGGTTTATAATTCACCCCTCCACTTT	CASSKQVYNSPLHF
TRBV5-4	TRBJ1-6	.	TRBD1	TGTGCCAGCAGCTCTACGGGACAGTTTAATTCACCCCTCCACTTT	CASSSTGQFNSPLHF
TRBV6-5	TRBJ1-2	.	TRBD1	TGTGCCAGCAATGGGGGGACAGGGCACTTCTATGGCTACACCTTC	CASNGGTGHFYGYTF
TRBV20-1	TRBJ2-3	.	.	TGCAGTGCTAGTGGTACCGGGACTAGCACAGATACGCAGTATTTT	CSASGTGTSTDTQYF
TRBV7-9	TRBJ1-4	.	TRBD1	TGTGCCAGCAGCTCAAGGGACAGAAAAGAAAAACTGTTTTTT	CASSSRDRKEKLFF
TRBV2	TRBJ2-5	.	.	TGTGCCAGCAGTGAAGGGCGGTCCACAGAGACCCAGTACTTC	CASSEGRSTETQYF
TRBV27	TRBJ2-1	.	TRBD1	TGTGCCAGCAGTTCCGGACAGGGGATGTTGAATGAGCAGTTCTTC	CASSSGQGMLNEQFF
TRBV9	TRBJ2-3	.	TRBD2	TGTGCCAGCAGCGTAACCGGGGGGGCTGGCACAGATACGCAGTATTTT	CASSVTGGAGTDTQYF
TRBV15	TRBJ1-2	.	.	TGTGCCACCAGCAGAGCCGGGGGTGCGAGGGGCTACACCTTC	CATSRAGGARGYTF
TRBV11-2	TRBJ2-1	medium-sized	TRBD2	TGTGCCAGCAGCCCGAGACTAGCGGGTGCCTACAATGAGCAGTTCTTC	CASSPRLAGAYNEQFF
TRBV6-4	TRBJ2-3	.	.	TGTGCCAGCAGTGACTCAGGGGGGGCCGCGGATACGCAGTATTTT	CASSDSGGAADTQYF
TRBV5-1	TRBJ2-2	.	TRBD2	TGCGCCAGCAGCTTGCAGCGGGGGGGCCTTACCGGGGAGCTGTTTTTT	CASSLQRGGLTGELFF
TRBV6-5	TRBJ2-7	few	.	TGTGCCAGCCGGTCACCCCTGTTGCCCTACGAGCAGTACTTC	CASRSPLLPYEQYF
TRBV5-1	TRBJ2-3	.	.	TGCGCCAGCAGCCTTGGGGGGGCCAAAGATACGCAGTATTTT	CASSLGGAKDTQYF
TRBV19	TRBJ2-1	.	.	TGTGCCAGTAGTTCCGAGGCTTCCGCCAGGGAATTACAGTTCTTC	CASSSEASARELQFF
TRBV1	TRBJ1-1	.	.	TGCACCAGCAGCCAAGGACTCTGCGACAGGGTCACTGAAGCTTTCTTT	CTSSQGLCDRVTEAFF
TRBV19	TRBJ2-1	few	.	TGTGCCAGTAGTATAGTTGGAAGAGGCACCTACAATGAGCAGTTCTTC	CASSIVGRGTYNEQFF
TRBV21-1	TRBJ2-5	.	.	TGTGCCAGCAGCAAAGAAGGACTAGCGGGGGGGTGCCTTCAAGAGACCCAGTACTTC	CASSKEGLAGGCLQETQYF
TRBV27	TRBJ2-3	.	.	TGTGCCAGCACATCAGGGGACCTAATATACACAGATACGCAGTATTTT	CASTSGDLIYTDTQYF
TRBV5-4	TRBJ1-2	.	.	TGTGCCAGCAGGGGGATGGACAGCCATGGCTACACCTTC	CASRGMDSHGYTF
TRBV7-6	TRBJ1-4	.	.	TGTGCCAGCAGCTTAGTTTCCGGGAGTAATGAAAAACTGTTTTTT	CASSLVSGSNEKLFF
TRBV7-3	TRBJ1-1	.	.	TGTGCCAGCAGCTTACGGCCAGGCGGAGGTGAAGCTTTCTTT	CASSLRPGGGEAFF
TRBV3-1/TRBV3-2	TRBJ2-2	.	.	TGTGCCAGCAGCGGGGGCAAGGGACCCGGGGAGCTGTTTTTT	CASSGGKGPGELFF
TRBV6-2/TRBV6-3	TRBJ1-5	.	TRBD1	TGTGCCAGCAGTTCCGTAAAGGGACAGGGTCATCAGCCCCAGCATTTT	CASSSVKGQGHQPQHF
TRBV7-6	TRBJ1-4	.	.	TGTGCCAGCAGCTTCGCTAGGGTCGGGACACTAAATGAAAAACTGTTTTTT	CASSFARVGTLNEKLFF
TRBV3-1/TRBV3-2	TRBJ2-2	.	TRBD1	TGTGCCAGCAGCCAGAGGACAGGGGGCTCAACGAACACCGGGGAGCTGTTTTTT	CASSQRTGGSTNTGELFF
TRBV5-5	TRBJ2-3	.	TRBD1	TGTGCCAGCAGCTCCCTGACAGGGGCAGATACGCAGTATTTT	CASSSLTGADTQYF
TRBV2	TRBJ1-3	.	.	TGTGCCAGCAGAGGGACTGCGATCGGAAACACCATATATTTT	CASRGTAIGNTIYF